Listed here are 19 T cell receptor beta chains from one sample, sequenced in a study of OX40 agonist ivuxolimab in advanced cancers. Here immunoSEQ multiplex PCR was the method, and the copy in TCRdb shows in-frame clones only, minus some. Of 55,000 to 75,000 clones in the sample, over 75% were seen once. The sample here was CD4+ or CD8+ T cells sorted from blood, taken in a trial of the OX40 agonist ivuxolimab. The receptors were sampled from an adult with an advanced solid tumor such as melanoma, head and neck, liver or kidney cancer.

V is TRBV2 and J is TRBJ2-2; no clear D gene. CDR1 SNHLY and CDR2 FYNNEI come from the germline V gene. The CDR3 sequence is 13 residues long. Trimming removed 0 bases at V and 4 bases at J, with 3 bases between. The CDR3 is CASSEARTGELFF. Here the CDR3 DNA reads TGTGCCAGCAGTGAAGCCCGCACCGGGGAGCTGTTTTTT.

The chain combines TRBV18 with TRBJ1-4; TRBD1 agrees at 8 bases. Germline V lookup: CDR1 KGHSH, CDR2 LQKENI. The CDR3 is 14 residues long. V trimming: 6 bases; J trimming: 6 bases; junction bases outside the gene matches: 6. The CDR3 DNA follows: TGTGCCAGCTCCCCAGGGGGCCCCTATGAAAAACTGTTTTTT. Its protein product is CASSPGGPYEKLFF.

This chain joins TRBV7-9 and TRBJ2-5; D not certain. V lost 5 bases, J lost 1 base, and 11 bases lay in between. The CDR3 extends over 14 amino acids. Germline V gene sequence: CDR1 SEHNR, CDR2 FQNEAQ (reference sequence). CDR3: CASSPRTLQETQYF. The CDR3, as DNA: TGTGCCAGCAGCCCCAGGACCCTCCAAGAGACCCAGTACTTC.

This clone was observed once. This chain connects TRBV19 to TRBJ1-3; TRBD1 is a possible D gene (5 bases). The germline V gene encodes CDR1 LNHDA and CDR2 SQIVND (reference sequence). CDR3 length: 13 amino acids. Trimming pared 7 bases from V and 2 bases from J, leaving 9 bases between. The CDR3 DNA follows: TGTGCCAGTAAATTGGGGGCTGGAAACACCATATATTTT. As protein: CASKLGAGNTIYF.

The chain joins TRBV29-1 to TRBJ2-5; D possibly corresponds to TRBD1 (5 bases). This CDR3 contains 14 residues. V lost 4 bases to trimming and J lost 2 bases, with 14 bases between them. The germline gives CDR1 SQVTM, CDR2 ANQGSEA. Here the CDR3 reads CSVVGQGRQETQYF. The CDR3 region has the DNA TGCAGCGTTGTGGGGCAGGGAAGGCAAGAGACCCAGTACTTC.

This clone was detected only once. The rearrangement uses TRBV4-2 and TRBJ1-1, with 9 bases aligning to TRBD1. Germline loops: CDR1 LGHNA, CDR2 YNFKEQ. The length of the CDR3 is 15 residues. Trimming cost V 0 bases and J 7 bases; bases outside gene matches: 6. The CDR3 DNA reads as TGTGCCAGCAGCCAAGAACGACAGGGGGTGGATGAAGCTTTCTTT. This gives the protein CASSQERQGVDEAFF.

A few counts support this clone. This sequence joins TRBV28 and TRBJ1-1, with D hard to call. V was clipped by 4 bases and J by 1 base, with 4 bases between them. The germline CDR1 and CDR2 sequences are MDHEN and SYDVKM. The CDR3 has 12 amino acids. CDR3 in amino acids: CASSSGNTEAFF. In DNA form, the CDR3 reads TGTGCCAGCAGTTCAGGGAACACTGAAGCTTTCTTT.

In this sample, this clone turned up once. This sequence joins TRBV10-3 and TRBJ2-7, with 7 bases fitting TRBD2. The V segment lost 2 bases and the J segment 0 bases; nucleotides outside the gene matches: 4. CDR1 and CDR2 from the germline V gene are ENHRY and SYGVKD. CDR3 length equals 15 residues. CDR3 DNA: TGTGCCATCAGTGAGCCGGGACTATACTCCTACGAGCAGTACTTC. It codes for CAISEPGLYSYEQYF.

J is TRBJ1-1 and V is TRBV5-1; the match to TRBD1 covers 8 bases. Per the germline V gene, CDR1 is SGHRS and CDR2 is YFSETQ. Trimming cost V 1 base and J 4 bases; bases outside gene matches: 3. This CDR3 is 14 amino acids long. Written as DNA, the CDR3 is TGCGCCAGCAGCTTGCAGGGGGCAGGCACTGAAGCTTTCTTT. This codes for CASSLQGAGTEAFF.

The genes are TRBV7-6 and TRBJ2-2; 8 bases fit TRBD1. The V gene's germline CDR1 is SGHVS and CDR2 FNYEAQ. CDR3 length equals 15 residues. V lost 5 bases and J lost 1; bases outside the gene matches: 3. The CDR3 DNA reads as TGTGCCAGCAGCACAGGGGGAGGGAACACCGGGGAGCTGTTTTTT. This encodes CASSTGGGNTGELFF.

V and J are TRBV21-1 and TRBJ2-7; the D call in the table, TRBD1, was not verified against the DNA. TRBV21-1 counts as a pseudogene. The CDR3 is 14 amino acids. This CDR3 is CASSYDRPSYEQYF. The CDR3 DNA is TGTGCCAGCAGCTACGACAGGCCTTCCTACGAGCAGTACTTC.

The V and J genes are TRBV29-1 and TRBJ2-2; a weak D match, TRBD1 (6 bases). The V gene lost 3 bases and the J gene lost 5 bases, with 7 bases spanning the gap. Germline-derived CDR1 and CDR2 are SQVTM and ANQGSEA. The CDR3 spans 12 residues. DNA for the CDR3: TGCAGCGTTGACAGGGGAACCGGGGAGCTGTTTTTT. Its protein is CSVDRGTGELFF.

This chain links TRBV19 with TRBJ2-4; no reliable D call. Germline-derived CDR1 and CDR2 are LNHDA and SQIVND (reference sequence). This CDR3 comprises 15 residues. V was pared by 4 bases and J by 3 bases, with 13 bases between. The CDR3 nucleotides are TGTGCCAGTAGTAGCATTCTTTTGGTCAAAAACATTCAGTACTTC. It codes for CASSSILLVKNIQYF. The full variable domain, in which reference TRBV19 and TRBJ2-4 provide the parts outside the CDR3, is DGGITQSPKYLFRKEGQNVTLSCEQNLNHDAMYWYRQDPGQGLRLIYYSQIVNDFQKGDIAEGYSVSREKKESFPLTVTSAQKNPTAFYLCASSSILLVKNIQYFGAGTRLSVL.

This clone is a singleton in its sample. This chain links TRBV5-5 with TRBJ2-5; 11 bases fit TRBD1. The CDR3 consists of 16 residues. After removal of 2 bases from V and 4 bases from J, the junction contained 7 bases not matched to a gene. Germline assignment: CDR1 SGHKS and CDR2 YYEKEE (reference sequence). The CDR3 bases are TGTGCCAGCAGCTTTCGGACAGGGGGCTTTGGAGAGACCCAGTACTTC. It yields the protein CASSFRTGGFGETQYF.

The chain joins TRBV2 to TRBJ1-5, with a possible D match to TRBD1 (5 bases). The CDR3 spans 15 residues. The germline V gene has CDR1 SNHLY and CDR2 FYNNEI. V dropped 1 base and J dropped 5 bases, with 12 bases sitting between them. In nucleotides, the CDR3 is TGTGCCAGCAGTGAAGGCACAGGCGGGTATCAGCCCCAGCATTTT. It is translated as CASSEGTGGYQPQHF.

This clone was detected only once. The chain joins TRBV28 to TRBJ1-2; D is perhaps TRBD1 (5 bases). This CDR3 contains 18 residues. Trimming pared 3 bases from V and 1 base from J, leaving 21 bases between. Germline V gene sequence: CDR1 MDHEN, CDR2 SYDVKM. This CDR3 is CASSFGVDRRHLNYGYTF. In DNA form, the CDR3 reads TGTGCCAGCAGTTTCGGTGTCGACAGACGTCACCTTAACTATGGCTACACCTTC.

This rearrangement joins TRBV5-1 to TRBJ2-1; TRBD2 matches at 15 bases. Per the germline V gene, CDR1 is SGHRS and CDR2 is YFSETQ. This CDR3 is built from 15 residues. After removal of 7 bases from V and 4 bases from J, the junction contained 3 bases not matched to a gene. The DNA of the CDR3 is TGCGCCAGCGGGACTAGCGGGGGGCCGTACAATGAGCAGTTCTTC. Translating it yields CASGTSGGPYNEQFF. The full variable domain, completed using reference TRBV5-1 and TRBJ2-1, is KAGVTQTPRYLIKTRGQQVTLSCSPISGHRSVSWYQQTPGQGLQFLFEYFSETQRNKGNFPGRFSGRQFSNSRSEMNVSTLELGDSALYLCASGTSGGPYNEQFFGPGTRLTVL.

CDR3 in DNA: TGCAGCGTTGCCGACGGTCTACTGGGCAATCAGCCCCAGCATTTT. Protein: CSVADGLLGNQPQHF. The chain employs TRBV29-1 and TRBJ1-5, with D hard to call. CDR1 is SQVTM and CDR2 is ANQGSEA in the germline V gene. The CDR3 totals 15 residues. Trimming pared 4 bases from V and 2 bases from J, leaving 15 bases between.

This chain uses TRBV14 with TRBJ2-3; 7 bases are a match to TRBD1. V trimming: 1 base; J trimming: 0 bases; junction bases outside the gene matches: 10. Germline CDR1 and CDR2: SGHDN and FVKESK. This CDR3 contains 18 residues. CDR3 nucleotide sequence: TGTGCCAGCAGCCAAGTCCCGTTTGGGACAGCTAGCACAGATACGCAGTATTTT. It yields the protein CASSQVPFGTASTDTQYF.